These 18 T cell receptor beta chains share one sample of origin, sequenced in a study of cytomegalovirus exposure and HLA in healthy donors. The PCR was carried out with 60 Vbeta primers and 13 Jbeta primers. The table came from immunoSEQ multiplex PCR; TCRdb's copy has only in-frame clones and leaves some out. Seen here are some 150,000 clones, around 82% observed once, and the top ten hold approximately 3.2%. Input material: PBMCs. Receptors were obtained from a man aged 18 to 35 in good health and CMV-seropositive.

This chain uses TRBV4-1 with TRBJ2-7; TRBD1 matches 8 bases. This CDR3 spans 14 amino acids. V shed 4 bases and J 6 bases; nucleotides not matched to a gene: 8. Germline V gene sequence: CDR1 MGHRA, CDR2 YSYEKL. The CDR3 here is CASSPRQGPGEQYF. The DNA for the CDR3 is TGCGCCAGCAGCCCCCGACAGGGGCCAGGCGAGCAGTACTTC.

The chain recombines TRBV25-1 with TRBJ2-3; 7 nucleotides align to TRBD1. Unmatched junction bases numbered 8, after V lost 9 bases and J lost 2 bases. The CDR3 loop spans 14 amino acids. CDR1 and CDR2 from the germline V gene are MGHDK and SYGVNS. Written as DNA, the CDR3 is TGTGCCAGTAGTAAGGGACAGAACACAGATACGCAGTATTTT. Protein sequence: CASSKGQNTDTQYF.

The CDR3 reads CASRLLAGVSYEQYF. Written as DNA, the CDR3 is TGTGCCAGCAGATTACTAGCGGGAGTGTCGTACGAGCAGTACTTC. The genes are TRBV6-1 and TRBJ2-7; 11 bases align to TRBD2. The V segment lost 6 bases and the J segment 4 bases; nucleotides outside the gene matches: 8. CDR3 size: 15 residues. Germline V gene sequence: CDR1 MNHNS, CDR2 SASEGT.

V is TRBV27 and J is TRBJ2-3; the D gene is possibly TRBD2 (5 bases). V lost 3 bases and J lost 3, with 19 bases in between. From germline, CDR1 is MNHEY and CDR2 SMNVEV (reference sequence). This CDR3 is 17 amino acids long. The CDR3 DNA sequence: TGTGCCAGCAGTTTTTATCGGGGTTTGGGGTCTACAGATACGCAGTATTTT. As protein: CASSFYRGLGSTDTQYF.

This chain joins TRBV27 and TRBJ2-3; possible D gene TRBD2, 5 bases. The CDR3 extends over 15 amino acids. The V gene's germline CDR1 is MNHEY and CDR2 SMNVEV (reference sequence). The V end was cut by 1 base, the J end by 0 bases, with 8 bases between. The CDR3: CASSLYGGSTDTQYF. The CDR3 DNA sequence: TGTGCCAGCAGTTTATATGGCGGGAGCACAGATACGCAGTATTTT.

The V and J genes are TRBV4-2 and TRBJ2-1; TRBD2 agrees at 9 bases. This CDR3 is built from 15 residues. The V gene's germline CDR1 is LGHNA and CDR2 YNFKEQ. Trimming at V came to 3 bases and at J to 5 bases, leaving 5 bases not matched to a gene. The CDR3 sequence is CASSQREGGDNEQFF. CDR3 bases: TGTGCCAGCAGCCAGCGGGAGGGTGGGGACAATGAGCAGTTCTTC.

This clone showed up just a few times. This chain joins TRBV6-1 and TRBJ2-2; TRBD1 is a possible D gene (6 bases). V lost 7 bases, J lost 2 bases, and 11 bases lay in between. Per the germline V gene, CDR1 is MNHNS and CDR2 is SASEGT. The CDR3 is 14 amino acids. The CDR3 DNA is TGTGCCAGCAACGCAGGGGTTAACACCGGGGAGCTGTTTTTT. Its translation: CASNAGVNTGELFF.

CDR3 nucleotides: TGTGCCAGCAGTTACGGTCGGGACAGTAACTATGGCTACACCTTC. Translation: CASSYGRDSNYGYTF. The V call is TRBV6-6, the J call TRBJ1-2, with 7 bases matching TRBD1. There are 15 residues in the CDR3. V was clipped by 2 bases and J by 1 base; unmatched bases: 4. The germline gives CDR1 MNHNY, CDR2 SVGAGI (reference sequence).

The chain employs TRBV28 and TRBJ1-5; D is possibly TRBD1 (5 bases). CDR1 is MDHEN, CDR2 SYDVKM, per germline. The CDR3 totals 15 residues. V was cut by 3 bases and J by 7 bases, with 16 bases left in between. The CDR3 coding sequence is TGTGCCAGCAGTTTGGGAGGGGATGTGGGGCAGCCCCAGCATTTT. Protein product: CASSLGGDVGQPQHF.

This clone was observed a few times. The chain employs TRBV5-4 and TRBJ2-5; 9 bases match TRBD2. Germline CDR1 reads SGHNT; CDR2 reads YYREEE (reference sequence). V dropped 5 bases and J dropped 3; count of bases not matched to a gene: 11. CDR3 length equals 16 residues. CDR3 DNA sequence: TGTGCCAGCAGGCAGGTGGGAGCGGGGGGCAAAGAGACCCAGTACTTC. Residues: CASRQVGAGGKETQYF.

The chain employs TRBV4-1 and TRBJ1-4; D not certain. V was shortened by 2 bases and J by 0 bases, with 16 bases between the two germline ends. CDR1 is MGHRA, CDR2 YSYEKL, per germline. The CDR3 covers 18 residues. CDR3 nucleotides: TGCGCCAGCAGCCAAATGATGACTTTGGGTGCAACTAATGAAAAACTGTTTTTT. Protein: CASSQMMTLGATNEKLFF.

V gene TRBV6-1 combines with J gene TRBJ2-7; tentatively, D is TRBD1 (5 bases). Per the germline V gene, CDR1 is MNHNS and CDR2 is SASEGT. This CDR3 spans 16 amino acids. Trimming cost V 2 bases and J 2 bases, with 16 bases left between them. CDR3 DNA: TGTGCCAGCAGTGAATCGGCAGGAAAAGGGGCCTACGAGCAGTACTTC. Protein product: CASSESAGKGAYEQYF.

The CDR3 reads CASSFGDRGIEQFF. The CDR3 DNA follows: TGTGCCAGCAGTTTCGGCGACAGGGGAATTGAGCAGTTCTTC. The rearrangement joins TRBV28 to TRBJ2-1; 8 nucleotides line up with TRBD1. J lost 9 bases, V lost 3 bases, and 7 bases had no gene match. The CDR3 has 14 amino acids. The germline gives CDR1 MDHEN, CDR2 SYDVKM.

J is TRBJ2-3 and V is TRBV27, with a possible D match to TRBD2 (6 bases). Looked up from germline, CDR1 is MNHEY and CDR2 is SMNVEV (reference sequence). Trimming took 9 bases from V and 0 from J, leaving 16 bases between them. The CDR3 spans 15 residues. The chain's CDR3 is CASLLAGPSTDTQYF. The DNA for the CDR3 is TGTGCCAGTTTACTAGCCGGACCTAGCACAGATACGCAGTATTTT.

The chain joins TRBV27 to TRBJ2-5; TRBD1 matches at 7 bases. This CDR3 has 13 residues. V shed 6 bases and J 4 bases; nucleotides not matched to a gene: 5. Germline lookup yields CDR1 MNHEY and CDR2 SMNVEV (reference sequence). For the CDR3, the DNA is TGTGCCAGCAGGAGAACAGGGGCAGAGACCCAGTACTTC. Translated: CASRRTGAETQYF.

The chain employs TRBV9 and TRBJ2-5; TRBD2 matches 11 bases. The CDR3 is 17 amino acids. The ends lost 4 bases at V and 0 bases at J; junction bases unmatched: 8. Looked up from germline, CDR1 is SGDLS and CDR2 is YYNGEE. CDR3 sequence: CASSPGTSGWYQETQYF. As DNA, the CDR3 is TGTGCCAGCAGCCCGGGGACTAGCGGATGGTACCAAGAGACCCAGTACTTC. Looking up the rest from reference TRBV9 and TRBJ2-5 gives the full variable domain: DSGVTQTPKHLITATGQRVTLRCSPRSGDLSVYWYQQSLDQGLQFLIQYYNGEERAKGNILERFSAQQFPDLHSELNLSSLELGDSALYFCASSPGTSGWYQETQYFGPGTRLLVL.

The CDR3 region is CASSGRMGLNYEQFF. The CDR3 coding sequence is TGTGCCAGCAGCGGACGGATGGGCCTTAACTATGAGCAGTTCTTC. The V call is TRBV9, the J call TRBJ2-1, with D hard to call. This CDR3 comprises 15 residues. V was trimmed by 3 bases and J by 8 bases, leaving 18 bases between them. Germline V gene data show CDR1 as SGDLS and CDR2 as YYNGEE.

The CDR3: CASSRDMNTEAFF. CDR3 bases: TGCGCCAGCAGCCGGGACATGAACACTGAAGCTTTCTTT. The genes are TRBV10-1 and TRBJ1-1, with D possibly matching TRBD1 (6 bases). The germline CDR1 and CDR2 sequences are WNHNN and SYGVQD (reference sequence). V dropped 6 bases and J dropped 0 bases, with 8 bases sitting between them. There are 13 residues in the CDR3.